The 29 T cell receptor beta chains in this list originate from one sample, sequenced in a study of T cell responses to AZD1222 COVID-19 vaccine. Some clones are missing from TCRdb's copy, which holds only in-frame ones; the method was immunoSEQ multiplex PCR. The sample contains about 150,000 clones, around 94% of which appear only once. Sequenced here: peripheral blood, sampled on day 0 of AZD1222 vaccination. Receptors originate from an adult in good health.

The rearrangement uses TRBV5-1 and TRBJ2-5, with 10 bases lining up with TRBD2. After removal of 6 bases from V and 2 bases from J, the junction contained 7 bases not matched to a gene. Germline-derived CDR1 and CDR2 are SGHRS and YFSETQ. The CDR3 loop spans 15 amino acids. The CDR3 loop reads CASTIAGGLQETQYF. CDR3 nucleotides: TGCGCCAGCACTATAGCGGGGGGACTACAAGAGACCCAGTACTTC.

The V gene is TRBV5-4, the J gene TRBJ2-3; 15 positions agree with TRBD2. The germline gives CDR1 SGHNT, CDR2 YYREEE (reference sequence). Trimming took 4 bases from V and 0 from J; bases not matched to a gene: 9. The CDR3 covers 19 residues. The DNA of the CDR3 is TGTGCCAGCAGCCCCGGACTAGCGGGGGGGCCGAGAAGCACAGATACGCAGTATTTT. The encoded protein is CASSPGLAGGPRSTDTQYF.

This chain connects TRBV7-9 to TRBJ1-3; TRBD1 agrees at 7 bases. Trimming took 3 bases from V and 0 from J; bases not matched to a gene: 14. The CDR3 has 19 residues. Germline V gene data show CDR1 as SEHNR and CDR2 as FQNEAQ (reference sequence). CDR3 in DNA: TGTGCCAGCAGCTTTCCTCAAACTTGGGACAGAGACTCTGGAAACACCATATATTTT. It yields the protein CASSFPQTWDRDSGNTIYF.

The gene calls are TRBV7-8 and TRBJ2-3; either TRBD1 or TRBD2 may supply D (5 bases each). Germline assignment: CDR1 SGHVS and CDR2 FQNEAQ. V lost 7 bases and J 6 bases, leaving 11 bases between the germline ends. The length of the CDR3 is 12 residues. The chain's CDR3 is CASTPGTDTQYF. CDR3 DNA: TGTGCCAGCACCCCCGGGACGGATACGCAGTATTTT.

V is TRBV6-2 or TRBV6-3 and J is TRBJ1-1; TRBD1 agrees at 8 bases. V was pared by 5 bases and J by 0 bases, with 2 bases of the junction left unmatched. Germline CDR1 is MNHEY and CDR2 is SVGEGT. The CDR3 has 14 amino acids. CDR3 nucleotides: TGTGCCAGCAGTCGGACAGGGTTGAACACTGAAGCTTTCTTT. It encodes CASSRTGLNTEAFF.

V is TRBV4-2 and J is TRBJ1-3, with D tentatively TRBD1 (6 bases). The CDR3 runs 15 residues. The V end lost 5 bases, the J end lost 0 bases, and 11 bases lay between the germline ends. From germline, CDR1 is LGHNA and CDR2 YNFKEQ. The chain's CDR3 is CASSIDRYSGNTIYF. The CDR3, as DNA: TGTGCCAGCAGCATAGACAGGTACTCTGGAAACACCATATATTTT.

CDR3 region: CASSLHSGNEQFF. Here the CDR3 DNA reads TGTGCCAGCAGTTTACACTCGGGGAATGAGCAGTTCTTC. The chain recombines TRBV12-3 or TRBV12-4 with TRBJ2-1; D might be TRBD2 (5 bases). The CDR3 consists of 13 residues. Trimming stripped 2 bases from V and 7 bases from J, with 9 bases between.

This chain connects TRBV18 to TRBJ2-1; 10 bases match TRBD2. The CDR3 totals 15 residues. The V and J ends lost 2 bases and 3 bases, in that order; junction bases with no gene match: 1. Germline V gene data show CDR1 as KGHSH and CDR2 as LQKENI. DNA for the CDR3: TGTGCCAGCTCACCAGGGACTAGCGTCTACAATGAGCAGTTCTTC. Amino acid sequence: CASSPGTSVYNEQFF.

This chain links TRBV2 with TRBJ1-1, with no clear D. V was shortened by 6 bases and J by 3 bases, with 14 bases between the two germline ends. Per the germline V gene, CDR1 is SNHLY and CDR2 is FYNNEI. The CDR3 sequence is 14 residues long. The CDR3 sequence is CASSLAEGYTEAFF. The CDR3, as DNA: TGTGCCAGCAGCCTGGCCGAGGGTTACACTGAAGCTTTCTTT. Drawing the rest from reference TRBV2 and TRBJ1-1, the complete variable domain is EPEVTQTPSHQVTQMGQEVILRCVPISNHLYFYWYRQILGQKVEFLVSFYNNEISEKSEIFDDQFSVERPDGSNFTLKIRSTKLEDSAMYFCASSLAEGYTEAFFGQGTRLTVV.

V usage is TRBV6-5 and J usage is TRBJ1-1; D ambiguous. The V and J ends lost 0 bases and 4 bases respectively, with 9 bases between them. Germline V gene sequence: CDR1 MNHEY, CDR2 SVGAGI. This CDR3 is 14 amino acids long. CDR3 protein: CASSYSGRVTEAFF. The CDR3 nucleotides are TGTGCCAGCAGTTACTCCGGGAGGGTCACTGAAGCTTTCTTT.

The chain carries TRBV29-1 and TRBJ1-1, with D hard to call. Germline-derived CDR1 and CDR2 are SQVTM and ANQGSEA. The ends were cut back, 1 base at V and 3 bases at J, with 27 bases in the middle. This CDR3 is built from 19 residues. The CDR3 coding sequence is TGCAGCGTTGAAGTTCTCAACCCTTTTTCTTCCGCCGGGTACACTGAAGCTTTCTTT. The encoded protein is CSVEVLNPFSSAGYTEAFF.

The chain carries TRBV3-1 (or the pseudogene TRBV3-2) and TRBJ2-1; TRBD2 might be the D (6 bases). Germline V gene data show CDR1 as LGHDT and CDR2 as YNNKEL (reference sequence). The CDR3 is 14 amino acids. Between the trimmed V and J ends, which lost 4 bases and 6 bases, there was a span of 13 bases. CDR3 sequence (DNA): TGTGCCAGCAGCCTGACGGGCGGGGTCAATGAGCAGTTCTTC. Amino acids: CASSLTGGVNEQFF.

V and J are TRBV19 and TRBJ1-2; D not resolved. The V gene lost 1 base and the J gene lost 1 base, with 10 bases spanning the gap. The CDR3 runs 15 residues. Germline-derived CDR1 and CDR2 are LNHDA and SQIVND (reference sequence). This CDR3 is CASSIVGDFNYGYTF. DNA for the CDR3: TGTGCCAGTAGTATAGTTGGAGATTTTAACTATGGCTACACCTTC.

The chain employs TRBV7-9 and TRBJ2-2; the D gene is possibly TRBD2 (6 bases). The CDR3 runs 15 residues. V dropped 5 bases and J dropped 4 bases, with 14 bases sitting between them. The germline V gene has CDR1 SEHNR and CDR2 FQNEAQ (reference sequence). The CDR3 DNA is TGTGCCAGCAGCCGTCTGAGCGGGCCCACCGGGGAGCTGTTTTTT. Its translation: CASSRLSGPTGELFF.

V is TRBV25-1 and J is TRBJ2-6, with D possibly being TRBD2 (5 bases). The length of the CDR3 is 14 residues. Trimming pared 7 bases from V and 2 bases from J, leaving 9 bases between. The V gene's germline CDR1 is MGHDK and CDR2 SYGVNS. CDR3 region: CASKDGAGANVLTF. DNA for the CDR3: TGTGCCAGCAAAGACGGGGCTGGGGCCAACGTCCTGACTTTC.

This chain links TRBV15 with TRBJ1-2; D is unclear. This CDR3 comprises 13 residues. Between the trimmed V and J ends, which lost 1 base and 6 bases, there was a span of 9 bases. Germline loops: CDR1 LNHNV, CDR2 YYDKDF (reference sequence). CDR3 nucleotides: TGTGCCACCAGCAGAGCCCGGGGAGATGGCTACACCTTC. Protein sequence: CATSRARGDGYTF.

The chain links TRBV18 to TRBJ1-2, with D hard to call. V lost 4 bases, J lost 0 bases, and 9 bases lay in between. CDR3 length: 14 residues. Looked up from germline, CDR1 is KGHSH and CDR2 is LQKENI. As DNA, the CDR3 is TGTGCCAGCTCACAATCAGAAGCTAACTATGGCTACACCTTC. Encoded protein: CASSQSEANYGYTF.

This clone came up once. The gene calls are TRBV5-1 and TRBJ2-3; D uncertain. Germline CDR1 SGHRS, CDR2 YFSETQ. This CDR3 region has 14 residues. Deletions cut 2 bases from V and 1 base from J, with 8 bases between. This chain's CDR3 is CASSLRQGTDTQYF. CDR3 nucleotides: TGCGCCAGCAGCTTAAGGCAGGGCACAGATACGCAGTATTTT. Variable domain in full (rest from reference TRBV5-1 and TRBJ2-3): KAGVTQTPRYLIKTRGQQVTLSCSPISGHRSVSWYQQTPGQGLQFLFEYFSETQRNKGNFPGRFSGRQFSNSRSEMNVSTLELGDSALYLCASSLRQGTDTQYFGPGTRLTVL.

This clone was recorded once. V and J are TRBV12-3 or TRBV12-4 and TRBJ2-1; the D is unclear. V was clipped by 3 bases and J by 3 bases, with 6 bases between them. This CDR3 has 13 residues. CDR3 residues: CASSFALYNEQFF. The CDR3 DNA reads TGTGCCAGCAGTTTTGCCCTCTACAATGAGCAGTTCTTC.

CDR3 loop: CASSLGRPSNTGELFF. CDR3 nucleotides: TGTGCCAGCAGCTTAGGCCGGCCCTCGAACACCGGGGAGCTGTTTTTT. V is TRBV5-6 and J is TRBJ2-2; D not certain. V was cut by 2 bases and J by 0 bases, with 11 bases left in between. From germline, CDR1 is SGHDT and CDR2 YYEEEE. This CDR3 region has 16 residues.

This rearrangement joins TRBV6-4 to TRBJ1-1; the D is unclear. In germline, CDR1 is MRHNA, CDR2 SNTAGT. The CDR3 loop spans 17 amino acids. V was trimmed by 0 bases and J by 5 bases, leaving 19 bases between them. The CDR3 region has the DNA TGTGCCAGCAGTGACTCGAGTCAGGCCCACCGCCCGACTGAAGCTTTCTTT. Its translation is CASSDSSQAHRPTEAFF.

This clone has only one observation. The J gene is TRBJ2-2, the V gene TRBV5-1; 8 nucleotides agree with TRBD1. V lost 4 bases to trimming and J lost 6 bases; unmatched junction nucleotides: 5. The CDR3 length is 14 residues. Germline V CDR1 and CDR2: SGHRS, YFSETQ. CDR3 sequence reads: CASSTGQGPGELFF. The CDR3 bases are TGCGCCAGCAGCACAGGACAGGGACCCGGGGAGCTGTTTTTT.

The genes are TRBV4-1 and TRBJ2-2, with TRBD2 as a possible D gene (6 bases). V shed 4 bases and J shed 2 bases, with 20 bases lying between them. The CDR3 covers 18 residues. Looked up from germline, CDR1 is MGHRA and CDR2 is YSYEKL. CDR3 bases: TGCGCCAGCAGCCTCAACCCCTCATCGCGGGGTAACACCGGGGAGCTGTTTTTT. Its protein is CASSLNPSSRGNTGELFF.

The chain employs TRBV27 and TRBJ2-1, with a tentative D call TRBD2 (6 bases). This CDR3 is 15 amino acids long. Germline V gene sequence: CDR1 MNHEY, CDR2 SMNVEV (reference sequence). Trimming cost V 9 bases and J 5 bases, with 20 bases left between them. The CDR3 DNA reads TGTGCCAGTGGGGTCCTAGCGATAATGAACAATGAGCAGTTCTTC. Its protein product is CASGVLAIMNNEQFF.

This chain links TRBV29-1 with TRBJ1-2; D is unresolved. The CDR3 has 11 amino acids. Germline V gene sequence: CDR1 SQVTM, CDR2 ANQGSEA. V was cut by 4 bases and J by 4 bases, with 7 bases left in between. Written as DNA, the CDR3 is TGCAGCGTTGCTTCCAGCTATGGCTACACCTTC. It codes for CSVASSYGYTF.

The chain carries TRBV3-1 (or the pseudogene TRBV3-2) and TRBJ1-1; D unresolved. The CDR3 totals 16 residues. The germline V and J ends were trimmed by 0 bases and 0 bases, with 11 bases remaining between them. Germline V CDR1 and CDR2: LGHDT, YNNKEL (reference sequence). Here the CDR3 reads CASSQDADPMNTEAFF. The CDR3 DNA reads TGTGCCAGCAGCCAAGACGCAGACCCCATGAACACTGAAGCTTTCTTT.

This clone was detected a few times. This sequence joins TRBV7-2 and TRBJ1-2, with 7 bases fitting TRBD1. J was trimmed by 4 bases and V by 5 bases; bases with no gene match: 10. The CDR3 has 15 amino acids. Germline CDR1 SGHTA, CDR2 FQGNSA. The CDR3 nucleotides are TGTGCCAGCAGCCAGAACAGGGGTCTTGGCTATGGCTACACCTTC. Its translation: CASSQNRGLGYGYTF.

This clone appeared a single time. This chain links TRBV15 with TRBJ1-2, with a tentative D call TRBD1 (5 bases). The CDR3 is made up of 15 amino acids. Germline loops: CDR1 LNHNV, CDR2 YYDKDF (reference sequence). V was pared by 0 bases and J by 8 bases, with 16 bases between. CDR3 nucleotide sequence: TGTGCCACCAGCAGAGATTACTTAGCAGGGCAGGGCTACACCTTC. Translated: CATSRDYLAGQGYTF.

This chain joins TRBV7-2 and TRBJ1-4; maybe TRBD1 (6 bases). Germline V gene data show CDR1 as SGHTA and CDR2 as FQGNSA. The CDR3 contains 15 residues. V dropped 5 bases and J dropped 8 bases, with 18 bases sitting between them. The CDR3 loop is CASSPVGRGGEKLFF. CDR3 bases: TGTGCCAGCAGCCCCGTAGGCAGGGGAGGAGAAAAACTGTTTTTT.